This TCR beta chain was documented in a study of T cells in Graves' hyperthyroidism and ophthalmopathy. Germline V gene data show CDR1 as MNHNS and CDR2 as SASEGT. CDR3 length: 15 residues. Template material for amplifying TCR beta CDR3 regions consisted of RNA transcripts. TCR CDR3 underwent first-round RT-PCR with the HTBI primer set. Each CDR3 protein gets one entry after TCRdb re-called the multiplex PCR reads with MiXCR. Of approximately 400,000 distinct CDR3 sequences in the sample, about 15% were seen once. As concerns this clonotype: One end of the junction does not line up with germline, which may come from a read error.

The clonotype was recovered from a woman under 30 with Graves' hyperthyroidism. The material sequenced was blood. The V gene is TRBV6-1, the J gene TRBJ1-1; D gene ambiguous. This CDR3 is CASSPVFSGSTKAFF. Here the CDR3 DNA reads TGTGCCAGCAGCCCTGTATTTTCGGGGTCCACTAAAGCTTTCTTT.